This note documents a single T cell receptor (beta chain) sequence. What it binds is not known. Treatment denoted: roughly 19 received Ad26.COV2.S at low or high dose, single or two shots; 5 received placebo; per-sample allocation not given. Sampling took place 63 days after the first vaccine or placebo injection. The data originate from a study of Ad26.COV2.S vaccination and SARS-CoV-2 variants. Study information: This donor came from the COV1001 trial of Ad26.COV2.S. The authors gave Ad26.COV2.S intramuscularly, either once or twice 56 days apart.

This table comes from immunoSEQ multiplex PCR, and its TCRdb copy is limited to in-frame clones, with some not included. The data contain hundreds of thousands of clones, 83% of them singletons. The CDR3 covers 12 residues. Per the germline V gene, CDR1 is LNHNV and CDR2 is YYDKDF (reference sequence). Trimming cost V 3 bases and J 9 bases, with 9 bases left between them. General study findings and limits: Ad26.COV2.S recipients had broader spike-specific TCRs (P = 0.0014). A substantial breadth of spike-specific CD8+ and CD4+ T cell responses after vaccination has been reported.

The V gene is TRBV15, the J gene TRBJ1-5; no definite D call. This clonotype was obtained from a person aged 18-60 years who received the Ad26.COV2.S COVID-19 vaccine or a placebo. Sequenced here: peripheral blood, sampled in a trial of Ad26.COV2.S vaccine versus placebo. DNA for the CDR3: TGTGCCACCAGCAGGAGTTCGGGGCCCCAGCATTTT. This codes for CATSRSSGPQHF.